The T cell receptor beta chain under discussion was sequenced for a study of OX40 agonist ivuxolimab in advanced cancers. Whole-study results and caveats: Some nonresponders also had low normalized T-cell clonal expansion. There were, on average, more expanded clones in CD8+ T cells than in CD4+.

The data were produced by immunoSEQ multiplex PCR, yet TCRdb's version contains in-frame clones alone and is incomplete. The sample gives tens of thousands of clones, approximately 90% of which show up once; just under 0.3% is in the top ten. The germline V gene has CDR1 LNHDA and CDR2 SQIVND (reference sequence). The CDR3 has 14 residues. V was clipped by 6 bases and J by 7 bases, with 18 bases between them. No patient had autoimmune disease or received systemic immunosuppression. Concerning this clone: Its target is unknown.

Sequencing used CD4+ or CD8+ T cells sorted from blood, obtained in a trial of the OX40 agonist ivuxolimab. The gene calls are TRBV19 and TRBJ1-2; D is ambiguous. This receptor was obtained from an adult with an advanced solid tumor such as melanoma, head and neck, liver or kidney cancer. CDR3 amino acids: CASSLIPSGGGYTF. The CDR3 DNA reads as TGTGCCAGTAGCCTAATACCCTCGGGCGGTGGCTACACCTTC.